The source of this T cell receptor (beta chain) is a study of cytomegalovirus exposure and HLA in healthy donors. Study conclusions and caveats: Excluded: some indistinguishable V segments such as TRBV6-2 and TRBV6-3. After further analysis at a later stage, around 17,000 TCR beta sequences were associated with HLA alleles at 0.05 false discovery rate. According to reports, the classifier identified cytomegalovirus status with high specificity and sensitivity.

PCR involved 60 Vbeta and 13 Jbeta primers. Only in-frame clones appear in the TCRdb table, and some are missing; sequencing was by immunoSEQ multiplex PCR. This table has under 150,000 clones, 70% to 80% appearing once. Germline loops: CDR1 SEHNR, CDR2 FQNEAQ (reference sequence). The CDR3 has 11 residues. In the case of this clone: Its antigen remains unknown. A read error may produce the germline difference seen at one junction end.

Specimen: PBMCs. V is TRBV7-9 and J is TRBJ2-5, with TRBD2 matching 7 bases. The clonotype originates from a woman in her thirties or forties in good health and CMV-seropositive. DNA for the CDR3: TGTTCCAGCAGCTGGACTAGTTCCCAGTACTTC. Protein: CSSSWTSSQYF.